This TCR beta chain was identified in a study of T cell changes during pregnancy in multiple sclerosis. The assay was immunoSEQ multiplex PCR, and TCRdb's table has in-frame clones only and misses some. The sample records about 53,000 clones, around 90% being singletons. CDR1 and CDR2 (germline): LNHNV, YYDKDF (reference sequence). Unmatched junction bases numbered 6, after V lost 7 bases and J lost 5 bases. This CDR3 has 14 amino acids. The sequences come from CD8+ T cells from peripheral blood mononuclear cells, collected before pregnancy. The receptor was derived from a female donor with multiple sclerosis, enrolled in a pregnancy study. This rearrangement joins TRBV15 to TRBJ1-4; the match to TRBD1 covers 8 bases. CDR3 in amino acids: CATTLDRDNEKLFF. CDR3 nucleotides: TGTGCCACCACCCTGGACAGGGACAATGAAAAACTGTTTTTT. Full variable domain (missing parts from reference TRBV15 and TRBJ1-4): DAMVIQNPRYQVTQFGKPVTLSCSQTLNHNVMYWYQQKSSQAPKLLFHYYDKDFNNEADTPDNFQSRRPNTSFCFLDIRSPGLGDTAMYLCATTLDRDNEKLFFGSGTQLSVL.